These 13 T cell receptor beta chains were all obtained from the same sample, sequenced in a study of T-cell reconstitution after alpha-beta-depleted transplantation in children. TCRbeta library construction was performed incorporating unique molecular identifiers. Each CDR3 protein is one row after TCRdb ran MiXCR on the PCR reads. The sample lists 25,000 or so distinct CDR3 sequences, roughly a sixth seen once, with approximately 40% in the top ten. The material was PBMCs, mostly from graft donor cells, obtained 60 days after TCRalphabeta/CD19-depleted stem cell transplant. These receptors were taken from a male patient between 2 and 10 years old who had a stem cell transplant for acute lymphoblastic leukemia, so the T cells may come from the graft donor.

The J gene is TRBJ1-2, the V gene TRBV20-1; D might be TRBD1 (6 bases). With 3 bases removed from V and 6 bases from J, the gap between germline ends came to 8 bases. CDR3 length: 11 residues. Germline V gene data show CDR1 as DFQATT and CDR2 as SNEGSKA (reference sequence). The CDR3 DNA follows: TGCAGTGCTAGCAGGGGAGATGGCTACACCTTC. This codes for CSASRGDGYTF.

This clonotype was detected ten times or more. The chain recombines TRBV7-9 with TRBJ1-1, with D possibly TRBD1 on 5 matching bases. Germline assignment: CDR1 SEHNR and CDR2 FQNEAQ (reference sequence). With 10 bases removed from V and 0 bases from J, the gap between germline ends came to 15 bases. This CDR3 contains 14 residues. Here the CDR3 DNA reads TGTGCCACCCAGAGGGGAGAATTGAACACTGAAGCTTTCTTT. Its protein is CATQRGELNTEAFF.

This clonotype was detected ten times or more. This chain joins TRBV4-3 and TRBJ2-2; TRBD2 matches 11 bases. V shed 4 bases and J 4 bases; nucleotides not matched to a gene: 17. Germline loops: CDR1 LGHNA, CDR2 YSLEER. CDR3 size: 20 residues. The CDR3 sequence: CASSLVGRGVAGGFTGELFF. For the CDR3, the DNA is TGCGCCAGCAGCCTCGTCGGCCGGGGTGTAGCGGGGGGGTTCACCGGGGAGCTGTTTTTT.

This clonotype came up a few times. J is TRBJ2-7 and V is TRBV18; D gene uncertain. CDR1 and CDR2 from the germline V gene are KGHSH and LQKENI. The V gene lost 2 bases and the J gene lost 5 bases, with 7 bases spanning the gap. This CDR3 has 12 residues. The CDR3 spells CASSPSIHEQYF. The DNA for the CDR3 is TGTGCCAGCTCACCATCCATCCACGAGCAGTACTTC.

This clonotype has only a few counts. V is TRBV6-1 and J is TRBJ2-3; 9 nucleotides line up with TRBD2. Germline V lookup: CDR1 MNHNS, CDR2 SASEGT. J was trimmed by 2 bases and V by 6 bases; bases with no gene match: 6. CDR3 length: 15 amino acids. The CDR3 DNA is TGTGCCAGCAGCACAGGACTAGCGAACACAGATACGCAGTATTTT. This translates into CASSTGLANTDTQYF.

This clonotype was seen only once. A much larger clonotype is one base distant, so this may be a read error. V gene TRBV28 combines with J gene TRBJ1-2; D is possibly TRBD1 (6 bases). Germline V gene data show CDR1 as MDHEN and CDR2 as SYDVKM. The CDR3 loop spans 12 amino acids. The CDR3 nucleotides read TGTGCCATCCTCACAGGGAACTATGGCTACTCCTTC. Translating it yields CAILTGNYGYSF.

This clonotype appeared many times. This chain uses TRBV29-1 with TRBJ2-1, with a possible D match to TRBD1 (6 bases). V lost 0 bases and J lost 4, with 13 bases in between. Germline V gene sequence: CDR1 SQVTM, CDR2 ANQGSEA. The CDR3 is 15 residues long. CDR3 nucleotides: TGCAGCGTTGAAGAACAGGGTGTTATGTACAATGAGCAGTTCTTC. It translates to CSVEEQGVMYNEQFF.

The table lists this clonotype with a few counts. This chain connects TRBV9 to TRBJ2-3, with TRBD2 matching over 11 bases. J was trimmed by 3 bases and V by 4 bases; bases with no gene match: 7. CDR3 size: 16 residues. The V gene's germline CDR1 is SGDLS and CDR2 YYNGEE. The CDR3 is CASSPLAGGETDTQYF. The CDR3 DNA reads TGTGCCAGCAGCCCCCTAGCGGGGGGAGAGACAGATACGCAGTATTTT.

V usage is TRBV12-3 or TRBV12-4 and J usage is TRBJ1-1; D uncertain. CDR3 length: 12 residues. The V and J ends lost 6 bases and 1 base respectively, with 6 bases between them. The CDR3 DNA sequence: TGTGCCAGCAGGGGCCCGAACACTGAAGCTTTCTTT. It specifies CASRGPNTEAFF.

The chain employs TRBV12-3 or TRBV12-4 and TRBJ1-1; D ambiguous. The CDR3 length is 14 residues. V shed 3 bases and J shed 5 bases, with 13 bases lying between them. This CDR3 reads CASSLVRVRTEAFF. The CDR3 coding sequence is TGTGCCAGCAGTTTGGTCCGGGTAAGGACTGAAGCTTTCTTT.

This clonotype occurred many times. This chain uses TRBV7-9 with TRBJ1-1; D perhaps matches TRBD1 (5 bases). The CDR3 runs 17 residues. Trimming removed 2 bases at V and 0 bases at J, with 16 bases between. Germline CDR1 reads SEHNR; CDR2 reads FQNEAQ (reference sequence). CDR3 in DNA: TGTGCCAGCAGCTTATATCGGGGGTCGAGTATGAACACTGAAGCTTTCTTT. It encodes CASSLYRGSSMNTEAFF.

This clonotype turned up a few times. The J gene is TRBJ2-5, the V gene TRBV25-1; 8 bases line up with TRBD2. Germline CDR1 is MGHDK and CDR2 is SYGVNS. CDR3 length: 14 amino acids. The V gene end was trimmed by 7 bases and the J gene end by 5 bases; junction bases not matched to a gene: 9. This CDR3 reads CASIGTGGGETQYF. CDR3 DNA sequence: TGTGCCAGCATCGGAACGGGAGGGGGGGAGACCCAGTACTTC.

This clonotype occurred a few times. V is TRBV11-2 and J is TRBJ2-3; D call uncertain. The CDR3 is made up of 13 amino acids. Germline V CDR1 and CDR2: SGHAT, FQNNGV. V gave up 5 bases and J gave up 2 bases, with 8 bases separating them. CDR3 amino acids: CASSHFNTDTQYF. CDR3 sequence (DNA): TGTGCCAGCAGCCACTTCAACACAGATACGCAGTATTTT.